A selection of T cell receptor beta chains follows, all from one sample in a study of neurological immune-mediated disorders. TCRdb called the 5' RACE reads again in MiXCR, with one record for every CDR3 protein. Found here are tens of thousands of distinct CDR3 sequences, under 4.5% of them singletons; the top ten hold approximately 3%. Sequenced input: PBMCs. These receptors were collected from a woman aged 45-65 years with multiple sclerosis. The CDR3 runs from the conserved cysteine through the conserved F or W. Fields, in order: J gene, D gene, clone size, V gene, CDR3 DNA, CDR3 protein. The D gene is left open where the match is weak. Clone size appears in some rows only: once, few, many, or a class for an expanded clone.

>TRBJ2-7|NA|many|TRBV7-9
TGTGCCAGCAGCTTAGGGGCCTACGAGCAGTACTTC
CASSLGAYEQYF
>TRBJ1-4|NA|many|TRBV2
TGTGCCAGCAGTGACCGGGAAAAACTGTTTTTT
CASSDREKLFF
>TRBJ2-7|TRBD1|many|TRBV7-2
TGTGCCAGCAGCTCGAGGGACAGGGGGCCCTACGAGCAGTACTTC
CASSSRDRGPYEQYF
>TRBJ1-2|NA|many|TRBV20-1
TGCAGTGCTAGAGATGCACAGCAGTCTATAAACTATGGCTACACCTTC
CSARDAQQSINYGYTF
>TRBJ1-1|NA|many|TRBV9
TGTGCCAGCAGCGTAGCCGGGGGAGAAACTGAAGCTTTCTTT
CASSVAGGETEAFF
>TRBJ2-6|TRBD1|many|TRBV25-1
TGTGCCAGCAGTGAATATGCAGGGGGCGCTGGGGCCAACGTCCTGACTTTC
CASSEYAGGAGANVLTF
>TRBJ2-1|NA|NA|TRBV18
TGTGCCAGCTCACCACAGGGCAGGGGTCCAAACAATGAGCAGTTCTTC
CASSPQGRGPNNEQFF
>TRBJ1-2|TRBD1|many|TRBV10-3
TGTGCCATCAGTGATTTCGGACAGGGCGGGGGCTACACCTTC
CAISDFGQGGGYTF
>TRBJ1-2|TRBD1|many|TRBV20-1
TGCAGTGCCACAGACAGGGGACCTGGGGATGGCTACACCTTC
CSATDRGPGDGYTF
>TRBJ2-5|NA|few|TRBV4-1
TGCGCCAGCAGCCAAGATCCCCAAGAGACCCAGTACTTC
CASSQDPQETQYF
>TRBJ1-1|NA|many|TRBV18
TGTGCCAGCTCACCACCGGGGAAGACAGCCACTGAAGCTTTCTTT
CASSPPGKTATEAFF
>TRBJ2-4|NA|NA|TRBV5-1
TGCGCCAGCAGCTTGTGGTCCCAGGCAAACATTCAGTACTTC
CASSLWSQANIQYF
>TRBJ2-7|NA|NA|TRBV7-9
TGTGCCAGCAGCCCGAATTGGTACGAGCAGTACTTC
CASSPNWYEQYF
>TRBJ1-2|TRBD1|many|TRBV29-1
TGCAGCGGGGAGGGGGCTCTTGGCTACACCTTC
CSGEGALGYTF
>TRBJ2-1|NA|many|TRBV20-1
TGCAGTGCTAGAGATAGGAGCGGGTCTTTGGATGAGCAGTTCTTC
CSARDRSGSLDEQFF
>TRBJ2-1|TRBD2|many|TRBV6-2/TRBV6-3
TGTGCCAGCTCGGGGGGCAATGAGCAGTTCTTC
CASSGGNEQFF
>TRBJ2-7|TRBD2|many|TRBV20-1
TGCAGTGCTCTGGGTAGCGGGGGGGAATCAAGCTCCTACGAGCAGTACTTC
CSALGSGGESSSYEQYF
>TRBJ1-1|NA|many|TRBV20-1
TGCAGTGCCCGAACGGAGAGGGTCACTGAAGCTTTCTTT
CSARTERVTEAFF
>TRBJ2-2|TRBD2|many|TRBV7-9
TGTGCCAGCAGCGCCAAAGGACTAGCGGGGGGGCGCACCGGGGAGCTGTTTTTT
CASSAKGLAGGRTGELFF
>TRBJ2-3|NA|many|TRBV29-1
TGCAGCGTTGAGGGAATGGCAGATACGCAGTATTTT
CSVEGMADTQYF
>TRBJ2-2|TRBD2|many|TRBV6-1
TGTGCCAGCAGGCCAGGACTAGCGGGGGGTATGGCCGGGGAGCTGTTTTTT
CASRPGLAGGMAGELFF
>TRBJ1-2|TRBD1|NA|TRBV27
TGTGCCAGCAGTTTATCGGGGAAAGGGTGGACAGGAGGCTATGGCTACACCTTC
CASSLSGKGWTGGYGYTF
>TRBJ2-1|TRBD1|many|TRBV18
TGTGCCAGCTCACCCCAGGGGGTTCCCTACAATGAGCAGTTCTTC
CASSPQGVPYNEQFF
>TRBJ2-7|TRBD1|NA|TRBV7-9
TGTGCCACCACACCCAAGGGGACAGGCGAGCAGTACTTC
CATTPKGTGEQYF
>TRBJ1-2|TRBD1|many|TRBV4-3
TGCGCCAGCAGCCAAGGGGAGGGGGCGGTCTATGGCTACACCTTC
CASSQGEGAVYGYTF
>TRBJ1-5|TRBD1|many|TRBV2
TGTGCCAGCAGGGCAGACAGGGTCCCTAATCAGCCCCAGCATTTT
CASRADRVPNQPQHF